This TCR beta chain was recovered during a study of human T cells and chemical hapten exposure. Study findings and constraints: Alopecia affecting every donor means their immune response may not match healthy people's. Sensitizing to DPC left TCRs with a frequency above 1 in 1000 unaltered.

Documented time point: patch test 1, 2 weeks after DPC sensitization. Noted treatment: therapeutic diphenylcyclopropenone sensitization with weekly scalp DPC. This clonotype has ten or more counts. Its matching antigen is unknown. Original processing notes: Across samples, TCR counts had a median of about 88,000 and ranged from roughly 20,000 to 690,600. Using its own MiXCR run on the RACE reads, TCRdb lists one record per CDR3 protein. The V and J calls here are based on TCRdb, not the publication. The sample carries 70,000 to 100,000 distinct CDR3 sequences, about 8% recorded once. The V gene lost 0 bases and the J gene lost 3 bases, with 8 bases spanning the gap. The CDR3 covers 14 residues. Germline V gene lookup returns CDR1 ENHRY and CDR2 SYGVKD.

This TCR was sampled from a woman aged 25 to 45 with alopecia areata. Some clones in this sample may be carry-over from other donors' samples. V is TRBV10-3 and J is TRBJ2-5, with no clear D. Sequencing was performed on whole blood, taken in connection with sensitization to the hapten diphenylcyclopropenone (DPC). The CDR3 spells CAISESRQEETQYF. Written as DNA, the CDR3 is TGTGCCATCAGTGAGTCGAGGCAGGAAGAGACCCAGTACTTC.